These 2 T cell receptor beta chains originate from one sample sequenced in a study of blood T cell repertoires in COVID-19. The assay was immunoSEQ multiplex PCR, and TCRdb's table has in-frame clones only and misses some. The repertoire consists of over 85,000 clones, with over 60% occurring once and the leading ten covering roughly 17%. Source material: peripheral blood. These receptors all come from a woman older than 75 with active or convalescent COVID-19.

V usage is TRBV6-5 and J usage is TRBJ1-6, with a possible D match to TRBD1 (5 bases). From germline, CDR1 is MNHEY and CDR2 SVGAGI. V lost 5 bases and J 4 bases, leaving 12 bases between the germline ends. CDR3 size: 15 residues. CDR3 residues: CASSTLGGYNSPLHF. In DNA, the CDR3 is TGTGCCAGCAGTACCCTGGGGGGGTATAATTCACCCCTCCACTTT.

This chain connects TRBV11-3 to TRBJ2-2, with TRBD2 as a possible D gene (5 bases). There are 15 residues in the CDR3. V was shortened by 5 bases and J by 2 bases, with 12 bases between the two germline ends. CDR1 and CDR2 (germline): SGHNT, YENEEA. The CDR3 reads CASSPLASNTGELFF. The CDR3 DNA reads as TGTGCCAGCAGCCCCTTAGCGAGCAACACCGGGGAGCTGTTTTTT.